This passage covers 21 T cell receptor beta chains from one sample sequenced in a study of blood T cells in healthy people across ages. Through a sample-barcoded 5' primer and a J-beta primer mix, a second PCR was run for roughly 6 to 12 cycles. TCRdb itself ran the 5' RACE reads through MiXCR, one entry per CDR3 protein. In the table there are 1 million to 1.2 million distinct CDR3 sequences, 35% to 45% of which are singletons. Material for sequencing was blood. The receptors come from a man aged 18 to 29 in good health.

This clonotype was seen a handful of times. V gene TRBV6-2 or TRBV6-3 combines with J gene TRBJ2-3; 12 bases map to TRBD2. This CDR3 spans 19 amino acids. Per germline, CDR1 MNHEY and CDR2 SVGEGT. V shed 3 bases, J shed 4 bases, and the junction held 14 bases outside the gene matches. CDR3 sequence: CASSYFWTSGAGIADTQYF. The CDR3 region has the DNA TGTGCCAGCAGTTATTTTTGGACTAGCGGGGCAGGGATTGCAGATACGCAGTATTTT.

With regard to this clonotype: The junction shows a germline mismatch at one end, possibly a read error. This chain joins TRBV4-3 and TRBJ2-1; TRBD1 is a possible D gene (5 bases). The germline gives CDR1 LGHNA, CDR2 YSLEER. CDR3 length: 14 amino acids. CDR3 amino acids: CASNQGATYNEQFF. The CDR3 region has the DNA TGCGCCAGCAACCAAGGGGCTACTTACAATGAGCAGTTCTTC.

This clonotype was picked up a small number of times. The chain uses TRBV9 and TRBJ1-2, with D perhaps matching TRBD1 (6 bases). The CDR3 totals 12 residues. V dropped 4 bases and J dropped 5 bases, with 9 bases sitting between them. Germline CDR1 is SGDLS and CDR2 is YYNGEE. This CDR3 reads CASSSDRYGYTF. CDR3 nucleotides: TGTGCCAGCAGCTCGGACAGATATGGCTACACCTTC.

CDR3 bases: TGCGCCAGCAGCTTCGCAGGGGACACCGGGGAGCTGTTTTTT. Its protein product is CASSFAGDTGELFF. This chain links TRBV5-1 with TRBJ2-2; D may be TRBD1 (6 bases). CDR1 SGHRS and CDR2 YFSETQ come from the germline V gene. Trimming cost V 2 bases and J 3 bases, with 8 bases left between them. The CDR3 loop spans 14 amino acids.

CDR3 sequence reads: CSARDSEEGLYEQYF. DNA for the CDR3: TGCAGTGCTAGAGATTCTGAAGAGGGGCTCTACGAGCAGTACTTC. V and J are TRBV20-1 and TRBJ2-7, with D perhaps being TRBD1 or TRBD2 (5 bases each). Germline V gives CDR1 DFQATT, CDR2 SNEGSKA (reference sequence). V was shortened by 0 bases and J by 3 bases, with 15 bases between the two germline ends. The CDR3 is 15 residues long.

Concerning this clonotype itself: Since a much larger clone is just one base distant, this may be a read error. V and J are TRBV20-1 and TRBJ2-1; D perhaps matches TRBD1 (5 bases). The CDR3 is 13 amino acids. The V gene lost 0 bases and the J gene lost 10 bases, with 13 bases spanning the gap. Looked up from germline, CDR1 is DFQATT and CDR2 is SNEGSKA (reference sequence). CDR3 nucleotide sequence: TGCAGTGCTAGAGATCCAGTGGGGCAGGAGCAGTTCTTC. It yields the protein CSARDPVGQEQFF.

This chain links TRBV6-1 with TRBJ2-7; TRBD1 or TRBD2 may be the D gene (5 bases each). The CDR3 spans 14 residues. The germline V gene has CDR1 MNHNS and CDR2 SASEGT. V lost 2 bases, J lost 2 bases, and 10 bases lay in between. CDR3 DNA: TGTGCCAGCAGTGAAATGGGGGTCACCTACGAGCAGTACTTC. Its translation is CASSEMGVTYEQYF.

The sample holds one count of this clonotype. The rearrangement links TRBV29-1 to TRBJ1-1, with TRBD1 matching over 8 bases. This CDR3 spans 14 amino acids. Germline values: CDR1 SQVTM, CDR2 ANQGSEA. Trimming cost V 4 bases and J 1 base; bases outside gene matches: 5. The chain's CDR3 is CSVVQGASNTEAFF. In nucleotides, the CDR3 is TGCAGCGTTGTTCAGGGGGCTTCGAACACTGAAGCTTTCTTT.

This clonotype has just a few counts. This chain connects TRBV29-1 to TRBJ2-1; 10 nucleotides line up with TRBD1. Gene TRBJ2-7 matches the end of the DNA better, so the J call may be wrong. The CDR3 is 16 amino acids. Germline values: CDR1 SQVTM, CDR2 ANQGSEA. CDR3 nucleotides: TGCAGCGTACTCGGGACAGGGGTTCGTAACGGCAATGAGCAGTACTTC. Translation: CSVLGTGVRNGNEQYF.

A few counts support this clonotype. The V call is TRBV10-3, the J call TRBJ2-1; 13 bases map to TRBD2. CDR3 size: 17 residues. Germline V gene sequence: CDR1 ENHRY, CDR2 SYGVKD. V gave up 0 bases and J gave up 4 bases; unmatched junction bases: 3. CDR3 nucleotide sequence: TGTGCCATCAGTGAGTCGGGGACTAGCGGGGAGTACAATGAGCAGTTCTTC. This translates into CAISESGTSGEYNEQFF.

The sample holds a few counts of this clonotype. This sequence joins TRBV7-2 and TRBJ2-2; 8 bases match TRBD1. The trim removed 1 base at V and 2 bases at J, leaving 3 bases unmatched. Per germline, CDR1 SGHTA and CDR2 FQGNSA. This CDR3 comprises 16 residues. The DNA for the CDR3 is TGTGCCAGCAGCTTAGAACAGGGGGAAAACACCGGGGAGCTGTTTTTT. Its protein product is CASSLEQGENTGELFF.

The chain couples TRBV4-3 to TRBJ2-3; 9 nucleotides line up with TRBD2. With V trimmed by 0 bases and J by 8 bases, 15 bases remained unmatched. Germline CDR1 and CDR2: LGHNA and YSLEER. The CDR3 sequence is 18 residues long. CDR3 sequence: CASSQDPWASGELGTQYF. CDR3 coding DNA: TGCGCCAGCAGCCAAGATCCTTGGGCTAGCGGGGAGTTAGGTACGCAGTATTTT.

This clonotype appeared a few times. This chain uses TRBV9 with TRBJ2-1, with D unresolved. CDR1 and CDR2 (germline): SGDLS, YYNGEE. The V and J ends lost 0 bases and 6 bases respectively, with 7 bases between them. CDR3 length: 13 amino acids. In DNA, the CDR3 is TGTGCCAGCAGCGTAGAGCCGGCCAATGAGCAGTTCTTC. Its translation is CASSVEPANEQFF.

This chain uses TRBV14 with TRBJ1-6; TRBD1 might be the D (5 bases). Between the trimmed V and J ends, which lost 1 base and 6 bases, there was a span of 10 bases. The CDR3 runs 15 residues. Germline CDR1 reads SGHDN; CDR2 reads FVKESK. CDR3 amino acids: CASSQGIRGNSPLHF. The CDR3 DNA sequence: TGTGCCAGCAGCCAAGGAATAAGGGGTAATTCACCCCTCCACTTT.

With respect to this clonotype: An end of the junction does not agree with germline; a read error may underlie this. The chain has TRBV29-1 and TRBJ2-1; D possibly uses TRBD1 or TRBD2 (7 bases each). Germline V gene data show CDR1 as SQVTM and CDR2 as ANQGSEA. This CDR3 has 13 amino acids. The CDR3 DNA sequence: TGCAGCTCCACCACAGGGGACTACAATAAGCAGTTCTTC. It codes for CSSTTGDYNKQFF.

The chain has TRBV20-1 and TRBJ1-1; D unclear. With 6 bases removed from V and 3 bases from J, the gap between germline ends came to 17 bases. CDR1 is DFQATT and CDR2 is SNEGSKA in the germline V gene (reference sequence). The CDR3 is 14 residues long. The CDR3: CSASLLDEDTEAFF. The CDR3 nucleotides read TGCAGTGCCTCCCTTTTGGATGAGGACACTGAAGCTTTCTTT.

V gene TRBV20-1 combines with J gene TRBJ1-5; D is ambiguous. This CDR3 comprises 13 residues. Germline V lookup: CDR1 DFQATT, CDR2 SNEGSKA (reference sequence). V gave up 4 bases and J gave up 5 bases, with 12 bases separating them. As DNA, the CDR3 is TGCAGTGCTAAGAATGGACGAGATCAGCCCCAGCATTTT. Translation: CSAKNGRDQPQHF.

This sequence joins TRBV10-3 and TRBJ1-2; D might be TRBD1 (5 bases). V was clipped by 0 bases and J by 3 bases, with 11 bases between them. Germline CDR1 ENHRY, CDR2 SYGVKD. The CDR3 contains 15 residues. The CDR3 region has the DNA TGTGCCATCAGTGAGTCGGCACAGGCTTACTATGGCTACACCTTC. The encoded protein is CAISESAQAYYGYTF.

Only a few counts were recorded for this clonotype. The chain joins TRBV20-1 to TRBJ1-6; TRBD1 might be the D (5 bases). From germline, CDR1 is DFQATT and CDR2 SNEGSKA (reference sequence). V dropped 4 bases and J dropped 7 bases, with 17 bases sitting between them. The CDR3 is 15 amino acids. CDR3 in DNA: TGCAGTGCTACATACTCCGGGGCCCGAAATTCACCCCTCCACTTT. It is translated as CSATYSGARNSPLHF.

CDR3 nucleotide sequence: TGTGCCAGCAGTTACTCGGGGGACGCTCAGCCCCAGCATTTT. Translated: CASSYSGDAQPQHF. This rearrangement joins TRBV6-5 to TRBJ1-5; D is possibly TRBD1 (5 bases). The germline V and J ends were trimmed by 0 bases and 6 bases, with 9 bases remaining between them. Germline V CDR1 and CDR2: MNHEY, SVGAGI. The CDR3 contains 14 residues.

This clonotype was picked up many times. The V call is TRBV7-2, the J call TRBJ2-7, with D unresolved. The germline V gene encodes CDR1 SGHTA and CDR2 FQGNSA. The V end lost 5 bases, the J end lost 0 bases, and 14 bases lay between the germline ends. CDR3 length equals 15 residues. The CDR3 sequence: CASSVQLAPSYEQYF. DNA for the CDR3: TGTGCCAGCAGCGTCCAGCTCGCTCCCTCCTACGAGCAGTACTTC.